This entry lists 30 T cell receptor beta chains sequenced from one sample in a study of blood T cell repertoires in COVID-19. TCRdb's table, derived via immunoSEQ multiplex PCR, lists solely in-frame clones and lacks some. The sample holds 250,000 to 300,000 clones, 85% seen once. Sequencing was carried out using peripheral blood. All receptors derive from a man between 45 and 60 years old with active or convalescent COVID-19.

The rearrangement uses TRBV19 and TRBJ2-5, with D unclear. The CDR3 is 15 amino acids. V dropped 3 bases and J dropped 4 bases, with 15 bases sitting between them. From germline, CDR1 is LNHDA and CDR2 SQIVND (reference sequence). This chain's CDR3 is CASSIEEVLRETQYF. The CDR3, as DNA: TGTGCCAGTAGTATTGAAGAGGTTTTAAGAGAGACCCAGTACTTC.

The chain links TRBV28 to TRBJ1-2; 9 bases are a match to TRBD1. Looked up from germline, CDR1 is MDHEN and CDR2 is SYDVKM. V shed 2 bases, J shed 7 bases, and the junction held 8 bases outside the gene matches. The CDR3 has 15 residues. The CDR3 here is CASSLQPGQGGGYTF. CDR3 nucleotides: TGTGCCAGCAGTTTACAACCGGGACAGGGAGGTGGCTACACCTTC.

The rearrangement joins TRBV5-1 to TRBJ2-5; 9 bases line up with TRBD2. The ends lost 1 base at V and 3 bases at J; junction bases unmatched: 1. The CDR3 consists of 14 residues. The germline gives CDR1 SGHRS, CDR2 YFSETQ. CDR3 region: CASSLLAGEETQYF. For the CDR3, the DNA is TGCGCCAGCAGCTTGTTAGCGGGGGAAGAGACCCAGTACTTC.

The chain joins TRBV3-1 (or the pseudogene TRBV3-2) to TRBJ2-2; TRBD2 aligns across 8 bases. The CDR3 contains 14 residues. The germline V gene encodes CDR1 LGHDT and CDR2 YNNKEL (reference sequence). Trimming removed 8 bases from V and 5 bases from J; junction bases left unmatched: 7. The CDR3 DNA reads TGTGCCAGCCGACTAGCGCCAGAGACCGGGGAGCTGTTTTTT. Protein product: CASRLAPETGELFF.

V and J are TRBV28 and TRBJ1-2; 7 bases fit TRBD1. Germline CDR1 reads MDHEN; CDR2 reads SYDVKM. The V gene end was trimmed by 4 bases and the J gene end by 8 bases; junction bases not matched to a gene: 19. This CDR3 spans 17 amino acids. The CDR3 spells CASSSPTPLDRLRGYTF. For the CDR3, the DNA is TGTGCCAGCAGTTCCCCAACACCCCTGGACAGGCTGAGGGGCTACACCTTC.

V and J are TRBV11-2 and TRBJ1-1; TRBD1 might be the D (6 bases). The germline CDR1 and CDR2 sequences are SGHAT and FQNNGV. This CDR3 has 13 residues. Trimming cost V 1 base and J 8 bases, with 11 bases left between them. The CDR3 reads CASSLARGFEAFF. The CDR3 DNA follows: TGTGCCAGCAGCTTAGCCAGGGGCTTCGAAGCTTTCTTT.

This chain uses TRBV11-2 with TRBJ2-7, with 8 bases identical to TRBD1. CDR1 and CDR2 from the germline V gene are SGHAT and FQNNGV. The length of the CDR3 is 14 residues. J lost 7 bases, V lost 5 bases, and 10 bases had no gene match. CDR3 amino acids: CASSARDRLLEQYF. Written as DNA, the CDR3 is TGTGCCAGCAGCGCCAGGGACAGGCTGTTGGAGCAGTACTTC.

The V and J genes are TRBV7-3 and TRBJ2-7, with D tentatively TRBD1 (5 bases). Deletions cut 4 bases from V and 6 bases from J, with 16 bases between. CDR1 SGHTA and CDR2 FQGTGA come from the germline V gene. CDR3 length: 14 residues. The CDR3 spells CASSYWGSPSEQYF. The CDR3 DNA reads TGTGCCAGCAGCTACTGGGGCTCACCCAGCGAGCAGTACTTC.

The chain couples TRBV5-1 to TRBJ2-3, with 8 bases fitting TRBD2. CDR3 size: 14 residues. The germline V gene encodes CDR1 SGHRS and CDR2 YFSETQ. The trim removed 4 bases at V and 3 bases at J, leaving 4 bases unmatched. CDR3 DNA sequence: TGCGCCAGCAGCACGGGACTAGAAACAGATACGCAGTATTTT. Translation: CASSTGLETDTQYF.

This clone was found once. The J gene is TRBJ2-3, the V gene TRBV27; D is uncertain. Germline CDR1 and CDR2: MNHEY and SMNVEV (reference sequence). Deletions cut 5 bases from V and 5 bases from J, with 20 bases between. The length of the CDR3 is 16 residues. CDR3 nucleotides: TGTGCCAGCAGTAAAGGTCAGCAACTCCTAGGAGATACGCAGTATTTT. Amino acids: CASSKGQQLLGDTQYF.

The chain employs TRBV11-2 and TRBJ1-1, with D possibly being TRBD1 (5 bases). This CDR3 contains 14 residues. Trimming took off 7 bases at V and 8 bases at J, with 20 bases between the two ends. Germline assignment: CDR1 SGHAT and CDR2 FQNNGV. This CDR3 reads CASTRTRSETEAFF. In nucleotides, the CDR3 is TGTGCCAGCACTAGGACACGATCCGAGACGGAAGCTTTCTTT.

V usage is TRBV6-1 and J usage is TRBJ2-5, with D tentatively TRBD2 (6 bases). CDR3 length: 13 residues. Per the germline V gene, CDR1 is MNHNS and CDR2 is SASEGT. Trimming stripped 2 bases from V and 7 bases from J, with 11 bases between. CDR3 bases: TGTGCCAGCAGTGAACCCAGGGAGGTGACCCAGTACTTC. It codes for CASSEPREVTQYF.

The rearrangement uses TRBV29-1 and TRBJ1-2; TRBD1 might be the D (5 bases). The CDR3 loop spans 12 amino acids. The V end was cut by 6 bases, the J end by 6 bases, with 14 bases between. The germline V gene encodes CDR1 SQVTM and CDR2 ANQGSEA. The CDR3 reads CSVPGRGDGYTF. The DNA of the CDR3 is TGCAGCGTCCCCGGTCGGGGGGATGGCTACACCTTC.

Only one count was recorded for this clone. The chain joins TRBV29-1 to TRBJ1-2, with D unclear. From germline, CDR1 is SQVTM and CDR2 ANQGSEA. The CDR3 spans 13 residues. V lost 3 bases to trimming and J lost 3 bases, with 11 bases between them. The CDR3 loop reads CSVDNTGYYGYTF. The CDR3 DNA reads TGCAGCGTTGATAATACGGGTTACTATGGCTACACCTTC.

The J gene is TRBJ2-7, the V gene TRBV28; maybe TRBD2 (5 bases). Germline-derived CDR1 and CDR2 are MDHEN and SYDVKM. V was cut by 6 bases and J by 4 bases, with 28 bases left in between. The CDR3 covers 18 residues. The CDR3 is CASRQATRGPSVGYEQYF. The CDR3 coding sequence is TGTGCCAGCAGGCAGGCAACCCGCGGGCCGTCGGTAGGGTACGAGCAGTACTTC.

The chain employs TRBV3-1 (or the pseudogene TRBV3-2) and TRBJ2-7, with 9 bases identical to TRBD2. The CDR3 extends over 15 amino acids. Germline CDR1 is LGHDT and CDR2 is YNNKEL (reference sequence). The trim removed 4 bases at V and 3 bases at J, leaving 7 bases unmatched. CDR3 DNA: TGTGCCAGCAGCCGAGCGGGGGGAGGGGGCTACGAGCAGTACTTC. It translates to CASSRAGGGGYEQYF.

Note on this clone: Mismatch with germline at one junction end may stem from a read error. Within the sample, other DNA sequences also encode this same CDR3. V is TRBV12-3 or TRBV12-4 and J is TRBJ2-7, with 11 bases aligning to TRBD2. CDR3 length: 13 residues. The CDR3 loop is CASSLAGGGEQYF. CDR3 sequence (DNA): TGTGCCAGCAGTCTAGCGGGAGGCGGCGAGCAGTACTTC.

This chain joins TRBV6-2 or TRBV6-3 and TRBJ1-1; tentatively, D is TRBD1 (5 bases). The germline gives CDR1 MNHEY, CDR2 SVGEGT. This CDR3 comprises 14 residues. V gave up 5 bases and J gave up 1 base, with 11 bases separating them. In DNA, the CDR3 is TGTGCCAGCAGTATGTACAGGAAGAACACTGAAGCTTTCTTT. Its translation is CASSMYRKNTEAFF.

This clone occurred once. The V and J genes are TRBV25-1 and TRBJ2-7, with 8 bases that match TRBD2. The V gene's germline CDR1 is MGHDK and CDR2 SYGVNS. CDR3 length equals 14 residues. Trimming at V came to 5 bases and at J to 4 bases, leaving 7 bases not matched to a gene. As DNA, the CDR3 is TGTGCCAGCAGTTTGAGCGGGAGTCCATACGAGCAGTACTTC. This sequence encodes CASSLSGSPYEQYF.

The V and J genes are TRBV6-5 and TRBJ2-2; possibly TRBD1 for D (6 bases). The V and J ends lost 2 bases and 5 bases respectively, with 12 bases between them. The CDR3 is made up of 15 amino acids. Germline loops: CDR1 MNHEY, CDR2 SVGAGI. The CDR3 is CASSYRPQGTGELFF. The CDR3 coding sequence is TGTGCCAGCAGTTACAGGCCGCAGGGGACCGGGGAGCTGTTTTTT.

The V call is TRBV19, the J call TRBJ2-2; a weak D match, TRBD1 (5 bases). This CDR3 comprises 14 residues. Germline V lookup: CDR1 LNHDA, CDR2 SQIVND (reference sequence). V lost 3 bases and J 6 bases, leaving 11 bases between the germline ends. The CDR3 DNA reads as TGTGCCAGTAGTATTGTTTCCAGGGCCGGGGAGCTGTTTTTT. Protein sequence: CASSIVSRAGELFF.

The chain joins TRBV28 to TRBJ1-2, with unresolved D. CDR1 and CDR2 from the germline V gene are MDHEN and SYDVKM. V was pared by 7 bases and J by 8 bases, with 20 bases between. This CDR3 spans 14 amino acids. This CDR3 reads CASTSPGPQRGYTF. In DNA, the CDR3 is TGTGCCAGCACTTCACCGGGCCCACAGCGGGGCTACACCTTC.

Concerning this clone: One junction end does not reproduce the germline sequence, and a read error may be involved. The chain uses TRBV6-6 and TRBJ1-1, with no clear D. Germline V gives CDR1 MNHNY, CDR2 SVGAGI (reference sequence). This CDR3 region has 13 residues. This CDR3 is CASSLTVVTQAFF. The CDR3 DNA follows: TGTGCCAGCAGCCTAACGGTTGTCACTCAAGCTTTCTTT.

This clone appeared a few times. The CDR3 nucleotides read TGCGCCAGCAGCCAAGATCGCGGCTACGAGCAGTACTTC. Its translation: CASSQDRGYEQYF. This chain uses TRBV4-1 with TRBJ2-7; no reliable D call. Germline V gives CDR1 MGHRA, CDR2 YSYEKL. This CDR3 spans 13 amino acids. Trimming shortened V by 0 bases and J by 3 bases, and 6 bases separated the two germline ends.

This chain connects TRBV6-6 to TRBJ2-1, with 9 bases aligning to TRBD1. This CDR3 is 14 amino acids long. Losses at the gene ends were 4 bases for V and 8 bases for J; bases not matched to a gene: 6. The germline CDR1 and CDR2 sequences are MNHNY and SVGAGI (reference sequence). The CDR3, as DNA: TGTGCCAGCAGTTCCGGGACAGGGAGTGATGAGCAGTTCTTC. It specifies CASSSGTGSDEQFF.

The chain has TRBV10-2 and TRBJ2-7, with 11 bases that match TRBD2. Germline loops: CDR1 WSHSY, CDR2 SAAADI. The CDR3 consists of 16 residues. The junction had 5 bases not matched to a gene; V was cut back by 2 bases and J by 2 bases. The CDR3 loop is CASSETSGSGPYEQYF. In nucleotides, the CDR3 is TGCGCCAGCAGTGAGACTAGCGGGAGTGGCCCCTACGAGCAGTACTTC.

The rearrangement links TRBV7-9 to TRBJ2-7; D is undetermined. The CDR3 runs 15 residues. Trimming took 0 bases from V and 5 from J, leaving 14 bases between them. CDR1 and CDR2 (germline): SEHNR, FQNEAQ (reference sequence). CDR3 protein: CASSLARLVPDEQYF. The CDR3 DNA is TGTGCCAGCAGCTTAGCCCGACTGGTCCCTGACGAGCAGTACTTC.

This clone has only one observation. The gene calls are TRBV7-2 and TRBJ2-1; 14 bases fit TRBD2. This CDR3 is 15 amino acids long. Per germline, CDR1 SGHTA and CDR2 FQGNSA. Trimming took 4 bases from V and 7 from J; bases not matched to a gene: 3. DNA for the CDR3: TGTGCCAGCAGCTGGAGGACTAGCGGGAGGAATGAGCAGTTCTTC. This encodes CASSWRTSGRNEQFF.

The chain employs TRBV3-1 (or the pseudogene TRBV3-2) and TRBJ2-2; 12 bases agree with TRBD2. V shed 1 base, J shed 4 bases, and the junction held 1 base outside the gene matches. Per the germline V gene, CDR1 is LGHDT and CDR2 is YNNKEL (reference sequence). The CDR3 is made up of 16 amino acids. The CDR3 DNA reads TGTGCCAGCAGCCAAGGACTAGCGGGAGCCACCGGGGAGCTGTTTTTT. It codes for CASSQGLAGATGELFF.

The rearrangement joins TRBV6-5 to TRBJ1-1; 7 bases are shared with TRBD1. The germline gives CDR1 MNHEY, CDR2 SVGAGI. Trimming cost V 6 bases and J 0 bases; bases outside gene matches: 1. The CDR3 runs to 13 residues. This CDR3 reads CASRQGLNTEAFF. For the CDR3, the DNA is TGTGCCAGCAGACAGGGGTTGAACACTGAAGCTTTCTTT.